What follows are 30 T cell receptor beta chains derived from one specimen sequenced in a study of blood T cell repertoires in COVID-19. The assay was immunoSEQ multiplex PCR, and TCRdb's table has in-frame clones only and misses some. The data hold about 83,000 clones, with 87% observed a single time. Material for sequencing was peripheral blood. The receptors were gathered from a woman aged 50 to 60 with active or convalescent COVID-19.

The chain is built from TRBV18 and TRBJ1-3; 7 nucleotides match TRBD1. Trimming cost V 3 bases and J 0 bases; bases outside gene matches: 5. This CDR3 has 16 residues. Germline CDR1 is KGHSH and CDR2 is LQKENI. The CDR3: CASSPGTARSGNTIYF. DNA of the CDR3: TGTGCCAGCTCACCCGGGACAGCTCGCTCTGGAAACACCATATATTTT.

The chain couples TRBV3-1 (or the pseudogene TRBV3-2) to TRBJ1-1; TRBD1 might be the D (5 bases). The germline V and J ends were trimmed by 4 bases and 1 base, with 16 bases remaining between them. The CDR3 runs to 16 residues. Germline-derived CDR1 and CDR2 are LGHDT and YNNKEL (reference sequence). CDR3 sequence: CASSPQGGYGNTEAFF. The CDR3 nucleotides read TGTGCCAGCAGCCCCCAGGGAGGGTACGGGAACACTGAAGCTTTCTTT.

J is TRBJ1-4 and V is TRBV4-1, with D maybe TRBD1 (5 bases). Trimming removed 0 bases from V and 8 bases from J, with 10 bases in between. Germline loops: CDR1 MGHRA, CDR2 YSYEKL. The CDR3 extends over 14 amino acids. The CDR3 sequence: CASSQDRGDEKLFF. The CDR3 coding sequence is TGCGCCAGCAGCCAAGATCGCGGGGACGAAAAACTGTTTTTT.

A remark on this clone: Other DNA sequences of this sample code for an identical CDR3. The DNA for the CDR3 is TGCAGTGCTATCGGGGATGAGCAGTTCTTC. Amino acid sequence: CSAIGDEQFF. This chain connects TRBV20-1 to TRBJ2-1, with TRBD2 as a possible D gene (5 bases). The CDR3 length is 10 residues. The germline V gene encodes CDR1 DFQATT and CDR2 SNEGSKA (reference sequence). V lost 4 bases, J lost 8 bases, and 6 bases lay in between.

The V and J genes are TRBV6-5 and TRBJ1-1; the D gene is possibly TRBD1 (6 bases). The CDR3 has 14 amino acids. Germline V gives CDR1 MNHEY, CDR2 SVGAGI. The V and J ends lost 6 bases and 0 bases respectively, with 11 bases between them. The CDR3 here is CASRKTGVNTEAFF. Written as DNA, the CDR3 is TGTGCCAGCAGGAAGACAGGAGTGAACACTGAAGCTTTCTTT.

This rearrangement joins TRBV5-6 to TRBJ1-1; TRBD1 might be the D (6 bases). The germline gives CDR1 SGHDT, CDR2 YYEEEE. The CDR3 spans 16 residues. Trimming took off 4 bases at V and 4 bases at J, with 20 bases between the two ends. Written as DNA, the CDR3 is TGTGCCAGCAGCCCCCCTAGGAGGGGGGAGGGCACTGAAGCTTTCTTT. It encodes CASSPPRRGEGTEAFF.

This chain uses TRBV7-2 with TRBJ2-7, with D possibly matching TRBD2 (6 bases). From germline, CDR1 is SGHTA and CDR2 FQGNSA. CDR3 length: 13 amino acids. V was trimmed by 4 bases and J by 7 bases, leaving 14 bases between them. The CDR3 sequence: CASSSRVRGEQYF. Written as DNA, the CDR3 is TGTGCCAGCAGCTCACGGGTCCGGGGGGAGCAGTACTTC.

This chain connects TRBV3-1 (or the pseudogene TRBV3-2) to TRBJ2-7; no clear D. This CDR3 spans 16 amino acids. In germline, CDR1 is LGHDT, CDR2 YNNKEL (reference sequence). V dropped 0 bases and J dropped 1 base, with 13 bases sitting between them. DNA of the CDR3: TGTGCCAGCAGCCAAGAATCCACGGAGACTTCCTACGAGCAGTACTTC. Translation: CASSQESTETSYEQYF.

The J gene is TRBJ2-7, the V gene TRBV4-1; 8 bases are shared with TRBD1. Per germline, CDR1 MGHRA and CDR2 YSYEKL. V lost 1 base and J lost 6; bases outside the gene matches: 5. This CDR3 region has 14 residues. The CDR3 DNA follows: TGCGCCAGCAGCCAAGTTGACAGGGGCGGCGAGCAGTACTTC. Protein product: CASSQVDRGGEQYF.

The CDR3: CASSPRTGTDTQYF. The CDR3 DNA reads TGCGCCAGCAGCCCTCGGACAGGGACAGATACGCAGTATTTT. The V and J genes are TRBV5-1 and TRBJ2-3; 8 nucleotides agree with TRBD1. V lost 4 bases and J lost 3; bases outside the gene matches: 4. This CDR3 contains 14 residues. CDR1 and CDR2 from the germline V gene are SGHRS and YFSETQ.

The gene calls are TRBV3-1 (or the pseudogene TRBV3-2) and TRBJ2-7, with D tentatively TRBD1 (6 bases). This CDR3 is built from 13 residues. Germline lookup yields CDR1 LGHDT and CDR2 YNNKEL (reference sequence). V was clipped by 2 bases and J by 6 bases, with 11 bases between them. In DNA, the CDR3 is TGTGCCAGCAGCCAACTGACAGGCGGCGAGCAGTACTTC. As protein: CASSQLTGGEQYF.

The chain joins TRBV6-2 or TRBV6-3 to TRBJ2-7; D perhaps matches TRBD1 (6 bases). The V end was cut by 2 bases, the J end by 1 base, with 6 bases between. Per germline, CDR1 MNHEY and CDR2 SVGEGT. This CDR3 comprises 13 residues. For the CDR3, the DNA is TGTGCCAGCAGTTACGACAGGTCCTACGAGCAGTACTTC. Translation gives CASSYDRSYEQYF.

V is TRBV9 and J is TRBJ2-7; 7 bases are a match to TRBD2. Germline V lookup: CDR1 SGDLS, CDR2 YYNGEE. The CDR3 consists of 16 residues. V shed 2 bases, J shed 3 bases, and the junction held 11 bases outside the gene matches. The CDR3 nucleotides read TGTGCCAGCAGCGTGGGGGGAGGGGCCGCGGGCTACGAGCAGTACTTC. It is translated as CASSVGGGAAGYEQYF.

This chain uses TRBV5-1 with TRBJ2-5, with unresolved D. V was cut by 3 bases and J by 5 bases, with 14 bases left in between. Germline V gene sequence: CDR1 SGHRS, CDR2 YFSETQ. The CDR3 extends over 14 amino acids. The CDR3 protein is CASSSGSGLETQYF. The CDR3 region has the DNA TGCGCCAGCAGCTCCGGGTCCGGATTGGAGACCCAGTACTTC.

This rearrangement joins TRBV7-6 to TRBJ2-2; 9 positions agree with TRBD1. Unmatched junction bases numbered 5, after V lost 3 bases and J lost 0 bases. Germline values: CDR1 SGHVS, CDR2 FNYEAQ. The CDR3 runs 17 residues. The CDR3 region is CASSFRRQGANTGELFF. CDR3 sequence (DNA): TGTGCCAGCAGCTTCCGGAGACAGGGGGCGAACACCGGGGAGCTGTTTTTT.

This clone came up a few times. The chain's CDR3 is CASSYSGLGKNGEQYF. Here the CDR3 DNA reads TGTGCCAGCAGTTACTCCGGACTGGGGAAGAACGGCGAGCAGTACTTC. The chain joins TRBV6-6 to TRBJ2-7; tentatively, D is TRBD2 (5 bases). There are 16 residues in the CDR3. Deletions cut 0 bases from V and 6 bases from J, with 18 bases between. Germline CDR1 is MNHNY and CDR2 is SVGAGI (reference sequence).

The V and J genes are TRBV4-3 and TRBJ1-1; 7 bases align to TRBD1. The germline V gene encodes CDR1 LGHNA and CDR2 YSLEER. After removal of 2 bases from V and 7 bases from J, the junction contained 7 bases not matched to a gene. The CDR3 covers 14 residues. CDR3 region: CASSQREGGGEAFF. CDR3 sequence (DNA): TGCGCCAGCAGCCAACGGGAAGGGGGCGGTGAAGCTTTCTTT.

The rearrangement joins TRBV19 to TRBJ2-3; 7 bases are shared with TRBD2. CDR1 is LNHDA and CDR2 is SQIVND in the germline V gene (reference sequence). Trimming cost V 7 bases and J 3 bases; bases outside gene matches: 4. This CDR3 is built from 13 residues. CDR3 DNA: TGTGCCAGTAAAGGGGAGGGAACAGATACGCAGTATTTT. Its translation is CASKGEGTDTQYF.

This clone has just one count. The V and J genes are TRBV30 and TRBJ1-4; D is possibly TRBD1 (5 bases). The CDR3 covers 16 residues. Germline V CDR1 and CDR2: GTSNPN, SVGIG (reference sequence). V shed 0 bases and J shed 0 bases, with 11 bases lying between them. The CDR3: CAWSVRTLTTNEKLFF. The CDR3 DNA sequence: TGTGCCTGGAGTGTCCGGACACTTACAACTAATGAAAAACTGTTTTTT.

V gene TRBV4-2 combines with J gene TRBJ2-3, with a tentative D call TRBD2 (7 bases). V was cut by 2 bases and J by 8 bases, with 23 bases left in between. Per germline, CDR1 LGHNA and CDR2 YNFKEQ. The CDR3 runs to 17 residues. This chain's CDR3 is CASSQRQGRGALGTQYF. In DNA form, the CDR3 reads TGTGCCAGCAGCCAACGCCAGGGACGGGGGGCCCTTGGTACGCAGTATTTT.

The J gene is TRBJ1-3, the V gene TRBV6-2 or TRBV6-3; 7 nucleotides agree with TRBD1. This CDR3 is 15 amino acids long. Germline loops: CDR1 MNHEY, CDR2 SVGEGT. V dropped 2 bases and J dropped 0; count of bases not matched to a gene: 1. The CDR3 DNA follows: TGTGCCAGCAGTTACGGACAGGTCTCTGGAAACACCATATATTTT. Protein sequence: CASSYGQVSGNTIYF.

The chain employs TRBV19 and TRBJ1-1; D not resolved. CDR1 is LNHDA and CDR2 is SQIVND in the germline V gene (reference sequence). CDR3 size: 15 residues. V dropped 3 bases and J dropped 1 base, with 12 bases sitting between them. For the CDR3, the DNA is TGTGCCAGTAGTATCGGGTCTTTCCCGAACACTGAAGCTTTCTTT. Protein: CASSIGSFPNTEAFF. The full variable domain, rest sourced from reference TRBV19 and TRBJ1-1, is DGGITQSPKYLFRKEGQNVTLSCEQNLNHDAMYWYRQDPGQGLRLIYYSQIVNDFQKGDIAEGYSVSREKKESFPLTVTSAQKNPTAFYLCASSIGSFPNTEAFFGQGTRLTVV.

This chain connects TRBV6-1 to TRBJ1-1, with D tentatively TRBD1 (5 bases). Germline V gene lookup returns CDR1 MNHNS and CDR2 SASEGT. Trimming shortened V by 3 bases and J by 6 bases, and 8 bases separated the two germline ends. The CDR3 covers 12 residues. The DNA for the CDR3 is TGTGCCAGCAGTGAGGGGGGGGCTGAAGCTTTCTTT. Translation gives CASSEGGAEAFF.

The gene calls are TRBV19 and TRBJ2-7; 8 bases agree with TRBD2. The length of the CDR3 is 15 residues. J lost 1 base, V lost 6 bases, and 8 bases had no gene match. CDR1 and CDR2 (germline): LNHDA, SQIVND (reference sequence). The CDR3 DNA sequence: TGTGCCAGTAGCCGACCGGGCGGGGGGTCCTACGAGCAGTACTTC. Its translation: CASSRPGGGSYEQYF.

The gene calls are TRBV2 and TRBJ2-3, with D unresolved. This CDR3 is built from 13 residues. In germline, CDR1 is SNHLY, CDR2 FYNNEI. The ends were cut back, 0 bases at V and 3 bases at J, with 4 bases in the middle. The CDR3 nucleotides read TGTGCCAGCAGTGAAGCCCGGACAGATACGCAGTATTTT. Protein product: CASSEARTDTQYF.

The V and J genes are TRBV9 and TRBJ2-3, with 11 bases that match TRBD2. CDR1 is SGDLS and CDR2 is YYNGEE in the germline V gene. The CDR3 contains 17 residues. Trimming at V came to 4 bases and at J to 0 bases, leaving 7 bases not matched to a gene. The CDR3 bases are TGTGCCAGCAGCCCAAGGACTAGCGGGCGAAGCACAGATACGCAGTATTTT. Its protein product is CASSPRTSGRSTDTQYF.

V gene TRBV5-6 combines with J gene TRBJ1-1, with TRBD1 as a possible D gene (5 bases). Germline V lookup: CDR1 SGHDT, CDR2 YYEEEE. V was trimmed by 4 bases and J by 1 base, leaving 8 bases between them. The CDR3 sequence is 13 residues long. CDR3 in DNA: TGTGCCAGCAGCCGGACACCGAACACTGAAGCTTTCTTT. This gives the protein CASSRTPNTEAFF.

The V call is TRBV5-4, the J call TRBJ1-2, with D unresolved. The length of the CDR3 is 13 residues. The V gene's germline CDR1 is SGHNT and CDR2 YYREEE (reference sequence). The V end lost 1 base, the J end lost 2 bases, and 6 bases lay between the germline ends. DNA of the CDR3: TGTGCCAGCAGCTTGAACAGAAACTATGGCTACACCTTC. Translating it yields CASSLNRNYGYTF.

The chain combines TRBV6-1 with TRBJ2-3; D not certain. There are 12 residues in the CDR3. Trimming removed 1 base at V and 6 bases at J, with 5 bases between. Germline assignment: CDR1 MNHNS and CDR2 SASEGT. The CDR3 spells CASSEGADTQYF. The CDR3 region has the DNA TGTGCCAGCAGTGAAGGAGCGGATACGCAGTATTTT.

The chain carries TRBV3-1 (or the pseudogene TRBV3-2) and TRBJ2-2; no definite D call. V gave up 3 bases and J gave up 4 bases, with 9 bases separating them. Germline CDR1 and CDR2: LGHDT and YNNKEL (reference sequence). This CDR3 has 14 amino acids. CDR3 nucleotide sequence: TGTGCCAGCAGCCACGCTCAAGCCACCGGGGAGCTGTTTTTT. Translating it yields CASSHAQATGELFF.